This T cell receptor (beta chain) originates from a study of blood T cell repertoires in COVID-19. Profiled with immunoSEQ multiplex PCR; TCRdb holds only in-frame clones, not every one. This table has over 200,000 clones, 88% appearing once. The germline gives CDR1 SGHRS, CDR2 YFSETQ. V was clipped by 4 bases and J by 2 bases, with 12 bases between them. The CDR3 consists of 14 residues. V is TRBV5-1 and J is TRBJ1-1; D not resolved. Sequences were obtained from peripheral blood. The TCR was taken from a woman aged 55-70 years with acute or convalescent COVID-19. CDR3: CASSVRTGNTEAFF. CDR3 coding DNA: TGCGCCAGCAGCGTAAGGACGGGAAACACTGAAGCTTTCTTT.